These 14 T cell receptor beta chains originate from one sample sequenced in a study of shared T cell receptors in the human thymus. Sequenced by immunoSEQ multiplex PCR; TCRdb stores in-frame clones only, minus some. The top ten clones hold 0.0094% of a sample with more than 550,000 clones, more than 75% of them seen once. The sample was also reused in another study, on human thymus T cells.

Source material: thymocytes. Receptor source: a boy in the first two years of life with a congenital heart defect.

The chain employs TRBV19 and TRBJ1-5, with D unclear. The CDR3 covers 15 residues. Germline CDR1 LNHDA, CDR2 SQIVND (reference sequence). The germline V and J ends were trimmed by 7 bases and 2 bases, with 15 bases remaining between them. The chain's CDR3 is CASIPRHHGNQPQHF. The CDR3 bases are TGTGCCAGTATCCCGCGACATCATGGCAATCAGCCCCAGCATTTT. The whole variable domain, filled in from reference TRBV19 and TRBJ1-5, reads DGGITQSPKYLFRKEGQNVTLSCEQNLNHDAMYWYRQDPGQGLRLIYYSQIVNDFQKGDIAEGYSVSREKKESFPLTVTSAQKNPTAFYLCASIPRHHGNQPQHFGDGTRLSIL.

The chain uses TRBV14 and TRBJ2-7, with a weak D call TRBD1 (6 bases). V gave up 0 bases and J gave up 3 bases, with 18 bases separating them. This CDR3 is built from 17 residues. Germline assignment: CDR1 SGHDN and CDR2 FVKESK. CDR3 in DNA: TGTGCCAGCAGCCAAGAAGGCCTACCTACAGGGCGCTACGAGCAGTACTTC. Its translation is CASSQEGLPTGRYEQYF.

This chain connects TRBV6-5 to TRBJ1-1, with D possibly TRBD1 on 5 matching bases. CDR1 and CDR2 (germline): MNHEY, SVGAGI. V was shortened by 0 bases and J by 0 bases, with 11 bases between the two germline ends. The CDR3 has 16 residues. The CDR3: CASSYSPTAMNTEAFF. CDR3 nucleotides: TGTGCCAGCAGTTACTCCCCGACAGCGATGAACACTGAAGCTTTCTTT.

This chain uses TRBV6-1 with TRBJ2-7, with D possibly being TRBD2 (6 bases). The V gene's germline CDR1 is MNHNS and CDR2 SASEGT. The V gene lost 6 bases and the J gene lost 3 bases, with 15 bases spanning the gap. The CDR3 is made up of 14 amino acids. The CDR3 nucleotides read TGTGCCAGCAGGCCAGCGGGCTCAAGCTACGAGCAGTACTTC. Encoded protein: CASRPAGSSYEQYF.

The rearrangement joins TRBV9 to TRBJ1-2, with 10 bases lining up with TRBD1. Germline V CDR1 and CDR2: SGDLS, YYNGEE. Trimming at V came to 4 bases and at J to 4 bases, leaving 1 base not matched to a gene. The CDR3 consists of 13 residues. As DNA, the CDR3 is TGTGCCAGCAGCCGGGACAGGGGCTATGGCTACACCTTC. Protein sequence: CASSRDRGYGYTF.

The count of this clone is one. CDR3 nucleotides: TGTGCCAGCAGTCCCGGGGCTAGCGGGGGGGGAAGCACAGATACGCAGTATTTT. Encoded protein: CASSPGASGGGSTDTQYF. The J gene is TRBJ2-3, the V gene TRBV28; 12 bases are shared with TRBD2. V gave up 5 bases and J gave up 0 bases; unmatched junction bases: 9. The CDR3 spans 18 residues. Germline loops: CDR1 MDHEN, CDR2 SYDVKM. The variable domain in full, with the rest retrieved from reference TRBV28 and TRBJ2-3, is DVKVTQSSRYLVKRTGEKVFLECVQDMDHENMFWYRQDPGLGLRLIYFSYDVKMKEKGDIPEGYSVSREKKERFSLILESASTNQTSMYLCASSPGASGGGSTDTQYFGPGTRLTVL.

This chain uses TRBV11-2 with TRBJ2-2; D gene ambiguous. The CDR3 length is 15 residues. Germline loops: CDR1 SGHAT, CDR2 FQNNGV. V lost 7 bases and J 5 bases, leaving 17 bases between the germline ends. CDR3 amino acids: CASILASGATGELFF. In nucleotides, the CDR3 is TGTGCCAGCATCCTCGCTAGTGGAGCGACCGGGGAGCTGTTTTTT.

V and J are TRBV9 and TRBJ2-7; 8 nucleotides align to TRBD1. CDR3 length: 13 residues. Germline assignment: CDR1 SGDLS and CDR2 YYNGEE. Unmatched junction bases numbered 6, after V lost 4 bases and J lost 6 bases. Here the CDR3 DNA reads TGTGCCAGCAGCCTGGACAGGGATGGCGAGCAGTACTTC. It encodes CASSLDRDGEQYF.

The J gene is TRBJ1-6, the V gene TRBV4-1; 8 bases align to TRBD1. Trimming cost V 0 bases and J 10 bases; bases outside gene matches: 8. This CDR3 contains 16 residues. CDR1 is MGHRA, CDR2 YSYEKL, per germline. CDR3 amino acids: CASSQDQGQGSSPLHF. The CDR3 bases are TGCGCCAGCAGCCAAGATCAAGGACAGGGTTCGTCACCCCTCCACTTT.

The chain links TRBV29-1 to TRBJ2-1; the match to TRBD2 covers 14 bases. This CDR3 is 17 amino acids long. After removal of 3 bases from V and 8 bases from J, the junction contained 12 bases not matched to a gene. Germline CDR1 and CDR2: SQVTM and ANQGSEA. The CDR3 reads CSVEGGTGTSGSHEQFF. CDR3 bases: TGCAGCGTTGAGGGGGGCACCGGGACTAGCGGGAGCCATGAGCAGTTCTTC.

The chain employs TRBV19 and TRBJ2-3, with a possible D match to TRBD2 (5 bases). This CDR3 contains 15 residues. V lost 4 bases and J 2 bases, leaving 13 bases between the germline ends. Germline V CDR1 and CDR2: LNHDA, SQIVND (reference sequence). The CDR3 protein is CASSTGMTLTDTQYF. CDR3 nucleotides: TGTGCCAGTAGTACCGGGATGACTCTCACAGATACGCAGTATTTT.

The V call is TRBV4-2, the J call TRBJ2-3, with 15 positions matching TRBD2. With 1 base clipped from V and 1 base from J, the junction kept 3 bases outside the gene matches. The CDR3 has 18 residues. Germline-derived CDR1 and CDR2 are LGHNA and YNFKEQ. The CDR3 is CASSQGTSGGAGTDTQYF. The CDR3 DNA reads as TGTGCCAGCAGCCAAGGGACTAGCGGGGGGGCAGGCACAGATACGCAGTATTTT.

The chain recombines TRBV10-2 with TRBJ2-5, with D possibly matching TRBD2 (5 bases). Germline V gene data show CDR1 as WSHSY and CDR2 as SAAADI. The CDR3 runs 12 residues. V lost 9 bases and J lost 5, with 13 bases in between. The CDR3 is CASWGAYETQYF. The CDR3 bases are TGCGCCAGTTGGGGAGCATACGAGACCCAGTACTTC.

The rearrangement uses TRBV6-6 and TRBJ2-7; D might be TRBD2 (5 bases). The germline V gene encodes CDR1 MNHNY and CDR2 SVGAGI (reference sequence). CDR3 length equals 15 residues. V was cut by 5 bases and J by 4 bases, with 18 bases left in between. The CDR3 bases are TGTGCCAGCAGTCCCGGACGGGAATACCCATACGAGCAGTACTTC. This sequence encodes CASSPGREYPYEQYF.